This is a list of T cell receptor beta chains from one sample in a study of cytomegalovirus exposure and HLA in healthy donors. Clones were sequenced by immunoSEQ multiplex PCR, and TCRdb holds only the in-frame ones, with some missing. The data hold some 140,000 clones, with around 80% observed a single time. The specimen sequenced was PBMCs. Receptor source: a man aged 40-55 years in good health and CMV-seropositive. CDR3s include the opening cysteine and the closing phenylalanine or tryptophan. The D gene is left open where the match is weak. The size field is filled for only some rows; it gives once, few, many or a size class.

TRBV2	TRBJ2-7	.	.	CASSEWVSQGGVDEQYF	TGTGCCAGCAGTGAATGGGTCTCTCAGGGGGGAGTAGACGAGCAGTACTTC
TRBV2	TRBJ2-7	few	.	CASSDGLSYEQYF	TGTGCCAGCAGTGACGGACTGAGCTACGAGCAGTACTTC
TRBV5-1	TRBJ1-3	.	.	CASSFQQGFTGNTIYF	TGCGCCAGCAGCTTCCAACAGGGATTTACTGGAAACACCATATATTTT
TRBV15	TRBJ2-2	.	.	CATNREEISTGELFF	TGTGCCACCAACAGAGAAGAGATCTCGACCGGGGAGCTGTTTTTT
TRBV27	TRBJ1-5	.	.	CASSFSYFQPQHF	TGTGCCAGCAGTTTTAGTTATTTTCAGCCCCAGCATTTT
TRBV28	TRBJ2-3	.	TRBD2	CASSYSGSGDTQYF	TGTGCCAGCAGTTATAGCGGGAGCGGTGATACGCAGTATTTT
TRBV25-1	TRBJ2-1	.	.	CASVGIFDEQFF	TGTGCCAGCGTCGGGATTTTCGATGAGCAGTTCTTC
TRBV5-4	TRBJ2-2	.	TRBD2	CASRVGGVTLNTGELFF	TGTGCCAGCAGGGTTGGGGGGGTGACGCTGAACACCGGGGAGCTGTTTTTT
TRBV5-4	TRBJ2-7	few	.	CASSFEGNSYEQYF	TGTGCCAGCAGCTTTGAGGGCAACTCCTACGAGCAGTACTTC
TRBV15	TRBJ2-2	.	TRBD1	CATSTGGWGTGELFF	TGTGCCACCAGCACAGGGGGCTGGGGCACCGGGGAGCTGTTTTTT
TRBV10-3	TRBJ2-5	.	TRBD2	CASRRGVFQETQYF	TGTGCATCTCGGCGGGGGGTTTTCCAAGAGACCCAGTACTTC
TRBV4-2	TRBJ1-5	once	.	CASSQVGNRPYSNQPQHF	TGTGCCAGCAGCCAAGTGGGTAACAGACCCTATAGCAATCAGCCCCAGCATTTT
TRBV15	TRBJ2-3	.	.	CATSRVPPQTSTDTQYF	TGTGCCACCAGCAGAGTCCCCCCTCAAACTAGCACAGATACGCAGTATTTT
TRBV30	TRBJ2-4	.	.	CAWSVAATKNIQYF	TGTGCCTGGAGTGTGGCCGCAACCAAAAACATTCAGTACTTC
TRBV11-2	TRBJ2-5	.	TRBD1	CASSLGQEPTQETQYF	TGTGCCAGCAGCTTGGGACAGGAACCAACACAAGAGACCCAGTACTTC
TRBV27	TRBJ2-7	.	.	CASRSSGSYEQYF	TGTGCCAGCAGATCAAGCGGATCCTACGAGCAGTACTTC
TRBV2	TRBJ2-3	.	TRBD2	CASRGGPDTQYF	TGTGCCAGCCGGGGGGGCCCAGATACGCAGTATTTT
TRBV5-4	TRBJ1-1	few	.	CASSLKGVWTEAFF	TGTGCCAGCAGCTTGAAAGGGGTCTGGACTGAAGCTTTCTTT
TRBV28	TRBJ1-5	.	.	CASPPRGNSNQPQHF	TGTGCCAGCCCCCCCCGGGGAAATAGCAATCAGCCCCAGCATTTT
TRBV27	TRBJ1-1	few	TRBD1	CASSFSQGGEAFF	TGTGCCAGCAGTTTTTCACAGGGGGGTGAAGCTTTCTTT
TRBV5-4	TRBJ2-5	.	.	CASSSLPPGEETQYF	TGTGCCAGCAGCTCCTTGCCCCCGGGGGAGGAGACCCAGTACTTC
TRBV6-1	TRBJ1-5	.	TRBD1	CASSVPGGQGVRQPQHF	TGTGCCAGCAGTGTTCCTGGGGGACAGGGGGTGAGGCAGCCCCAGCATTTT
TRBV6-6	TRBJ1-6	.	.	CATGAGYNSPLHF	TGTGCCACTGGGGCCGGCTATAATTCACCCCTCCACTTT